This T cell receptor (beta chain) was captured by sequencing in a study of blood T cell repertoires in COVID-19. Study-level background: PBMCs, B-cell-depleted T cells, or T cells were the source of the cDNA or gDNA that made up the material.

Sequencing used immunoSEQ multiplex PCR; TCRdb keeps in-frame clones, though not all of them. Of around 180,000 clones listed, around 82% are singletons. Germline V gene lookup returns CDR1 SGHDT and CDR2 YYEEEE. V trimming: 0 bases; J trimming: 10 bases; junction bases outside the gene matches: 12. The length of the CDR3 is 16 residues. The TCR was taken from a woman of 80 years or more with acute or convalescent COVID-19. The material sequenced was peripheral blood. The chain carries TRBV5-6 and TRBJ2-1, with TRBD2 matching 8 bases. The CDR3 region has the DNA TGTGCCAGCAGCTTGGCTCGGGGGGGCCTAACAAAGGAGCAGTTCTTC. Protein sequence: CASSLARGGLTKEQFF.